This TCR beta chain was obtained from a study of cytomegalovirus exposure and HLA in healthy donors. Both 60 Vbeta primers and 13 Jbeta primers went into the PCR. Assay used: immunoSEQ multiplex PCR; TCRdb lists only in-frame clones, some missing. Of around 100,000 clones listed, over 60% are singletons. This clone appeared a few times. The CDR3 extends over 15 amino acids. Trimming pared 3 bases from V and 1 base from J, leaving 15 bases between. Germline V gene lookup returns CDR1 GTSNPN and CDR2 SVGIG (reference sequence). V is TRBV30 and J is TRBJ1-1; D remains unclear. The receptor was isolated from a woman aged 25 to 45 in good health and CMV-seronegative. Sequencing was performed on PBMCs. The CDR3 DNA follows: TGTGCCTGGAGCCGAGGGAGATCGGGGAACACTGAAGCTTTCTTT. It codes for CAWSRGRSGNTEAFF.